What follows are 19 T cell receptor beta chains derived from one specimen sequenced in a study of blood T cell repertoires in COVID-19. Method: immunoSEQ multiplex PCR; TCRdb's copy keeps in-frame clones and lacks some. The sample shows hundreds of thousands of clones, roughly 89% of them seen only once. Specimen: peripheral blood. The receptor set was obtained from a woman aged 25-40 years with active or convalescent COVID-19.

The genes are TRBV7-8 and TRBJ2-1; the match to TRBD2 covers 10 bases. Germline assignment: CDR1 SGHVS and CDR2 FQNEAQ. This CDR3 is built from 15 residues. With 5 bases clipped from V and 8 bases from J, the junction kept 9 bases outside the gene matches. In DNA, the CDR3 is TGTGCCAGCAGCCGCCCAGCGGGAGGGTTTTATGAGCAGTTCTTC. Amino acids: CASSRPAGGFYEQFF.

The chain is built from TRBV28 and TRBJ1-2; 7 positions agree with TRBD1. Germline CDR1 is MDHEN and CDR2 is SYDVKM. Trimming cost V 2 bases and J 3 bases; bases outside gene matches: 6. There are 15 residues in the CDR3. CDR3 amino acids: CASSLEGALHYGYTF. CDR3 bases: TGTGCCAGCAGTTTAGAGGGGGCCCTCCACTATGGCTACACCTTC.

V usage is TRBV6-1 and J usage is TRBJ1-5; TRBD1 matches at 7 bases. This CDR3 region has 19 residues. Germline V gene lookup returns CDR1 MNHNS and CDR2 SASEGT. Unmatched junction bases numbered 14, after V lost 0 bases and J lost 3 bases. The CDR3 DNA reads TGTGCCAGCAGTGAAGCGTTTTCGGGGAAGGGGGCCTCCAATCAGCCCCAGCATTTT. It encodes CASSEAFSGKGASNQPQHF.

The gene calls are TRBV7-9 and TRBJ2-5; D is unresolved. Germline V gene lookup returns CDR1 SEHNR and CDR2 FQNEAQ (reference sequence). V gave up 3 bases and J gave up 4 bases, with 6 bases separating them. This CDR3 is built from 12 residues. The CDR3 DNA reads as TGTGCCAGCAGCTTGAGTTTAGAGACCCAGTACTTC. Translation gives CASSLSLETQYF.

V and J are TRBV23-1 and TRBJ1-5; no clear D. TRBV23-1 has ORF status, its function being uncertain. The CDR3 sequence is 17 residues long. Deletions cut 6 bases from V and 0 bases from J, with 18 bases between. In DNA form, the CDR3 reads TGCGCCAGCAGCCCCGTCGGGAGGGTCTATAGCAATCAGCCCCAGCATTTT. This gives the protein CASSPVGRVYSNQPQHF.

The rearrangement links TRBV27 to TRBJ1-4; D unclear. V dropped 0 bases and J dropped 3 bases, with 8 bases sitting between them. The CDR3 loop spans 15 amino acids. CDR1 is MNHEY, CDR2 SMNVEV, per germline (reference sequence). In DNA form, the CDR3 reads TGTGCCAGCAGTTTATCTTGGCAGTCTAATGAAAAACTGTTTTTT. Its translation: CASSLSWQSNEKLFF.

V is TRBV6-5 and J is TRBJ2-7; D is possibly TRBD1 (6 bases). The germline V gene encodes CDR1 MNHEY and CDR2 SVGAGI. V was pared by 8 bases and J by 0 bases, with 14 bases between. The CDR3 is 14 amino acids. Here the CDR3 reads CASYRDVSSYEQYF. The CDR3 bases are TGTGCCAGCTACAGGGACGTCAGCTCCTACGAGCAGTACTTC.

The chain links TRBV7-9 to TRBJ1-2; a possible D gene is TRBD1 (5 bases). The CDR3 has 18 amino acids. The V gene's germline CDR1 is SEHNR and CDR2 FQNEAQ (reference sequence). Deletions cut 3 bases from V and 0 bases from J, with 20 bases between. The CDR3 DNA reads as TGTGCCAGCAGCTTCGCATCAATGGGAGGGGCAGCTAACTATGGCTACACCTTC. Translation gives CASSFASMGGAANYGYTF.

This sequence joins TRBV20-1 and TRBJ1-5, with 7 bases aligning to TRBD1. The CDR3 loop spans 16 amino acids. Germline V gene data show CDR1 as DFQATT and CDR2 as SNEGSKA (reference sequence). V lost 6 bases and J lost 4; bases outside the gene matches: 15. Written as DNA, the CDR3 is TGCAGTGCAAGTAACCACCAGGACAGGCGTAATCAGCCCCAGCATTTT. This encodes CSASNHQDRRNQPQHF.

A single count supports this clone. V gene TRBV7-9 combines with J gene TRBJ2-1, with 9 bases fitting TRBD2. The junction had 2 bases not matched to a gene; V was cut back by 0 bases and J by 8 bases. CDR3 length: 14 residues. Germline CDR1 is SEHNR and CDR2 is FQNEAQ (reference sequence). CDR3 bases: TGTGCCAGCAGCTTAGCGGGACTAGCAGATGAGCAGTTCTTC. Translating gives CASSLAGLADEQFF.

The V and J genes are TRBV5-1 and TRBJ1-5; 10 nucleotides line up with TRBD1. CDR3 length: 14 residues. After removal of 4 bases from V and 4 bases from J, the junction contained 2 bases not matched to a gene. Germline CDR1 is SGHRS and CDR2 is YFSETQ. CDR3 sequence: CASSRTGGNQPQHF. Written as DNA, the CDR3 is TGCGCCAGCAGCCGGACAGGGGGGAATCAGCCCCAGCATTTT.

This chain links TRBV7-2 with TRBJ2-3; no clear D. The V end lost 4 bases, the J end lost 5 bases, and 13 bases lay between the germline ends. Germline loops: CDR1 SGHTA, CDR2 FQGNSA. This CDR3 spans 14 amino acids. The CDR3 coding sequence is TGTGCCAGCAGCTCTCATTTACCAGGAGATACGCAGTATTTT. This translates into CASSSHLPGDTQYF.

The sample holds one count of this clone. The rearrangement joins TRBV27 to TRBJ2-1; D is unclear. V was shortened by 8 bases and J by 3 bases, with 8 bases between the two germline ends. CDR1 is MNHEY and CDR2 is SMNVEV in the germline V gene (reference sequence). This CDR3 is built from 12 residues. The CDR3: CASRTYYNEQFF. CDR3 in DNA: TGTGCCAGCCGAACTTACTACAATGAGCAGTTCTTC.

The chain is built from TRBV4-1 and TRBJ2-1; TRBD2 might be the D (5 bases). CDR1 is MGHRA, CDR2 YSYEKL, per germline. V was trimmed by 1 base and J by 5 bases, leaving 12 bases between them. The CDR3 totals 15 residues. The CDR3 is CASSQAPERNNEQFF. The CDR3 DNA follows: TGCGCCAGCAGCCAAGCCCCGGAGCGGAACAATGAGCAGTTCTTC.

The J gene is TRBJ1-2, the V gene TRBV24-1; maybe TRBD1 (6 bases). Trimming took off 4 bases at V and 8 bases at J, with 13 bases between the two ends. This CDR3 is built from 13 residues. The germline V gene encodes CDR1 KGHDR and CDR2 SFDVKD. The CDR3 bases are TGTGCCACCAGTGAGTCAGGGGATCGAGGCTACACCTTC. Translation gives CATSESGDRGYTF.

Note on this clone: The junction differs from germline at one of its ends, possibly a read error. This chain connects TRBV20-1 to TRBJ2-1; D gene uncertain. Germline V gene data show CDR1 as DFQATT and CDR2 as SNEGSKA (reference sequence). The CDR3 sequence is 11 residues long. The CDR3: CRASVGSRWFF. In nucleotides, the CDR3 is TGCAGAGCTAGTGTCGGTTCCCGCTGGTTCTTC.

The chain combines TRBV5-5 with TRBJ2-7, with a possible D match to TRBD1 (6 bases). The CDR3 is 13 amino acids. Germline assignment: CDR1 SGHKS and CDR2 YYEKEE (reference sequence). The V gene lost 4 bases and the J gene lost 5 bases, with 13 bases spanning the gap. The CDR3 spells CASSPWAGDEQYF. Here the CDR3 DNA reads TGTGCCAGCAGCCCTTGGGCAGGGGACGAGCAGTACTTC.

The chain couples TRBV4-2 to TRBJ1-2; a weak D match, TRBD1 (5 bases). CDR1 LGHNA and CDR2 YNFKEQ come from the germline V gene. This CDR3 spans 13 amino acids. V was cut by 0 bases and J by 13 bases, with 15 bases left in between. The CDR3 is CASSQDYGGSSTF. The CDR3 bases are TGTGCCAGCAGCCAAGATTACGGGGGTTCGTCCACCTTC.

The chain uses TRBV19 and TRBJ1-1, with a weak D call TRBD1 (6 bases). The CDR3 has 15 residues. Trimming removed 3 bases at V and 1 base at J, with 12 bases between. Germline loops: CDR1 LNHDA, CDR2 SQIVND (reference sequence). DNA for the CDR3: TGTGCCAGTAGTATTCAGGGGCCCCCGAACACTGAAGCTTTCTTT. Its translation: CASSIQGPPNTEAFF. Full variable domain (outside the CDR3, taken from reference TRBV19 and TRBJ1-1): DGGITQSPKYLFRKEGQNVTLSCEQNLNHDAMYWYRQDPGQGLRLIYYSQIVNDFQKGDIAEGYSVSREKKESFPLTVTSAQKNPTAFYLCASSIQGPPNTEAFFGQGTRLTVV.